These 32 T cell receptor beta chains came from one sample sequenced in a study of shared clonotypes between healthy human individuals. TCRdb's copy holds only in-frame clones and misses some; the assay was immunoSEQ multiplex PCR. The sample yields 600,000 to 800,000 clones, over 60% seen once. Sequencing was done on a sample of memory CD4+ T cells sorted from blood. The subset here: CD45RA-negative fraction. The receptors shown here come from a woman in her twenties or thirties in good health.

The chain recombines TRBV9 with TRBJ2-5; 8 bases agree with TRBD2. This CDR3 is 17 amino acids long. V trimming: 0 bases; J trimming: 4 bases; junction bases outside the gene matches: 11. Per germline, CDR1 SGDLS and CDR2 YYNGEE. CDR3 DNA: TGTGCCAGCAGCGTAGGAGGGTTAGCGGGACCGGGAGAGACCCAGTACTTC. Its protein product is CASSVGGLAGPGETQYF.

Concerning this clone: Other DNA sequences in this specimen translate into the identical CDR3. The CDR3 here is CASSIDTGTGGYNEQFF. CDR3 nucleotides: TGTGCCAGTAGTATAGATACCGGGACAGGGGGGTACAATGAGCAGTTCTTC. J is TRBJ2-1 and V is TRBV19, with 11 nucleotides matching TRBD1. Trimming at V came to 0 bases and at J to 4 bases, leaving 5 bases not matched to a gene. There are 17 residues in the CDR3. Per germline, CDR1 LNHDA and CDR2 SQIVND (reference sequence).

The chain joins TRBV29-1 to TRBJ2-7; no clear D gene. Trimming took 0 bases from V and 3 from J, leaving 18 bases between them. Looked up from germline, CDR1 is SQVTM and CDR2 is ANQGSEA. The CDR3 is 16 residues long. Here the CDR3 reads CSVEEGSWGMVYEQYF. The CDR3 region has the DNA TGCAGCGTTGAAGAAGGTAGCTGGGGTATGGTCTACGAGCAGTACTTC.

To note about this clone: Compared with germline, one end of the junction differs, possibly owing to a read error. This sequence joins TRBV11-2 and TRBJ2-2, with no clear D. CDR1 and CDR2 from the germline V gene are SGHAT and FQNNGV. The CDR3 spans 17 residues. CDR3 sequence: CASRLGRGRTNTGELFF. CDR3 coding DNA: TGTGCCAGCAGGTTAGGCCGCGGCCGAACCAACACCGGGGAGCTGTTTTTT.

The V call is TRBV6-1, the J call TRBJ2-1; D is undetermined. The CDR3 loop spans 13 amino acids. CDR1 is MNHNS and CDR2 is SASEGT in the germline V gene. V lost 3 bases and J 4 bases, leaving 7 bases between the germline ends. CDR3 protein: CASSEPAYNEQFF. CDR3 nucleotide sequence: TGTGCCAGCAGTGAGCCCGCGTACAATGAGCAGTTCTTC.

CDR3 DNA: TGCGCCAGCAGCAAAGATCCAGGAGGGGCGGGGTACGAGCAGTACTTC. Amino acids: CASSKDPGGAGYEQYF. The V call is TRBV5-1, the J call TRBJ2-7; tentatively, D is TRBD2 (6 bases). CDR3 length: 16 residues. V was shortened by 4 bases and J by 4 bases, with 21 bases between the two germline ends. CDR1 SGHRS and CDR2 YFSETQ come from the germline V gene.

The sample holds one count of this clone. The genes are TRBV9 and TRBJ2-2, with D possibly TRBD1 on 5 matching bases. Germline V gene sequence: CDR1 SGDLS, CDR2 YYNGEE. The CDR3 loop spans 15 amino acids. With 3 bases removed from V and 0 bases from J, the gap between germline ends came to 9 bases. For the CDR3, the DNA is TGTGCCAGCAGCGAGGTCAGGGCGAACACCGGGGAGCTGTTTTTT. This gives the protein CASSEVRANTGELFF.

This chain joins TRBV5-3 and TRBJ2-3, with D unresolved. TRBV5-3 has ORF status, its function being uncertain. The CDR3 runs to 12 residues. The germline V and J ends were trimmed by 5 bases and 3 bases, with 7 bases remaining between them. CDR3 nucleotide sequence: TGTGCCAGAAGACCTCGGACAGATACGCAGTATTTT. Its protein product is CARRPRTDTQYF.

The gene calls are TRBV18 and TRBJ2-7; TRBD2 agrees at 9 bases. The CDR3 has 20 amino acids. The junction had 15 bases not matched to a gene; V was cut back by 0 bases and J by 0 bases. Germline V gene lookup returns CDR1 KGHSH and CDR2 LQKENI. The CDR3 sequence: CASSPPLRLAEGESSYEQYF. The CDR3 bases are TGTGCCAGCTCACCACCGCTTCGACTAGCGGAGGGGGAAAGCTCCTACGAGCAGTACTTC.

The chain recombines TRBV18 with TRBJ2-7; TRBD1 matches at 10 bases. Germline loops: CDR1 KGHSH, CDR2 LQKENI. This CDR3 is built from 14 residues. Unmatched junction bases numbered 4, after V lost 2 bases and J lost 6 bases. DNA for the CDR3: TGTGCCAGCTCACCAGGGACAGGGGAAAGCGAGCAGTACTTC. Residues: CASSPGTGESEQYF.

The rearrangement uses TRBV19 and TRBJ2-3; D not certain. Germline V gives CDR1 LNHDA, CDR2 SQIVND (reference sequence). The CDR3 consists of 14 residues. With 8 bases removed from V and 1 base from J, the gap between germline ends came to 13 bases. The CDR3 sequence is CASSDGVGTDTQYF. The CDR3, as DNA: TGTGCCAGTTCGGACGGAGTGGGCACAGATACGCAGTATTTT. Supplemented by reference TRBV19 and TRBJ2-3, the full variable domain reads DGGITQSPKYLFRKEGQNVTLSCEQNLNHDAMYWYRQDPGQGLRLIYYSQIVNDFQKGDIAEGYSVSREKKESFPLTVTSAQKNPTAFYLCASSDGVGTDTQYFGPGTRLTVL.

This chain's CDR3 is CASSFGPGGFNEQYF. The CDR3 region has the DNA TGCGCCAGCAGCTTTGGGCCGGGAGGGTTCAACGAGCAGTACTTC. This chain uses TRBV5-1 with TRBJ2-7; 8 nucleotides agree with TRBD2. J was trimmed by 5 bases and V by 2 bases; bases with no gene match: 9. Germline assignment: CDR1 SGHRS and CDR2 YFSETQ. This CDR3 region has 15 residues.

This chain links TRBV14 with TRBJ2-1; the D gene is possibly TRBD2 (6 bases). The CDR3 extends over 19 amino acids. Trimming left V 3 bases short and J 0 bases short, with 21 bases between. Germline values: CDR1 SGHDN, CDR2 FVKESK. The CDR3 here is CASSHTVGSGASSYNEQFF. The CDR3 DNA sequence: TGTGCCAGCAGCCACACGGTCGGTAGCGGAGCCAGCTCCTACAATGAGCAGTTCTTC.

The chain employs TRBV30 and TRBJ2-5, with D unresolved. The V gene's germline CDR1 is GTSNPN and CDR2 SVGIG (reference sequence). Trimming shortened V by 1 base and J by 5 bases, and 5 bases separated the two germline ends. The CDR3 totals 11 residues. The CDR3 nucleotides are TGTGCCTGGAGTGGATCTGAGACCCAGTACTTC. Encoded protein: CAWSGSETQYF.

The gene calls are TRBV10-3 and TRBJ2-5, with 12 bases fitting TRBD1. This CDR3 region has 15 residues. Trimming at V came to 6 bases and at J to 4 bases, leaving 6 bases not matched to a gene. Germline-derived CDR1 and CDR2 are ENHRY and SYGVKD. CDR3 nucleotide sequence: TGTGCCATCAGGGGGACAGGGGGCGTAACAGAGACCCAGTACTTC. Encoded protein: CAIRGTGGVTETQYF.

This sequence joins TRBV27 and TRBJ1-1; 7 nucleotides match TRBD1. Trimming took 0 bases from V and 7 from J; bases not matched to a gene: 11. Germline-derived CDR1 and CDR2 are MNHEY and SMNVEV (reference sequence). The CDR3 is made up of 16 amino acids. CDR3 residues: CASSLSGDRDDNEAFF. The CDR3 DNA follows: TGTGCCAGCAGTTTATCCGGAGACAGGGATGATAATGAAGCTTTCTTT.

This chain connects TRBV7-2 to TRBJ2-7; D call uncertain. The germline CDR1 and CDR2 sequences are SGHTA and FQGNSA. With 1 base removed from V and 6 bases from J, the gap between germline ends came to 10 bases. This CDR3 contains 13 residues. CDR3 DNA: TGTGCCAGCAGCTTAGTACCGTCCGTCGAGCAGTACTTC. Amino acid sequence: CASSLVPSVEQYF. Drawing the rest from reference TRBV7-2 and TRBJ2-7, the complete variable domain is GAGVSQSPSNKVTEKGKDVELRCDPISGHTALYWYRQSLGQGLEFLIYFQGNSAPDKSGLPSDRFSAERTGGSVSTLTIQRTQQEDSAVYLCASSLVPSVEQYFGPGTRLTVT.

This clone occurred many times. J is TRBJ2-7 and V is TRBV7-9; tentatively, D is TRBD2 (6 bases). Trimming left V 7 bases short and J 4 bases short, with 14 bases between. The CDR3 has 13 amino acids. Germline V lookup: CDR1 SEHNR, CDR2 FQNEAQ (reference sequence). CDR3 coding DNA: TGTGCCAGCACCAATCCTGGGGGGTACGAGCAGTACTTC. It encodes CASTNPGGYEQYF.

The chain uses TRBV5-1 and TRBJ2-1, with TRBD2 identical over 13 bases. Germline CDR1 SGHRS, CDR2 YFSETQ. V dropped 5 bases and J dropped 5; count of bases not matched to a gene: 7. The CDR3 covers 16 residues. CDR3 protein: CASRRGTSGINNEQFF. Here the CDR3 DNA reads TGCGCCAGCAGGAGAGGGACTAGCGGGATTAACAATGAGCAGTTCTTC.

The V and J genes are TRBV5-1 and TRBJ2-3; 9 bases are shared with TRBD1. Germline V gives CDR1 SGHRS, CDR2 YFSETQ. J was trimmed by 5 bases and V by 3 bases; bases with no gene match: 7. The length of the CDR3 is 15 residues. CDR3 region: CASSSSGTGRDTQYF. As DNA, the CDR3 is TGCGCCAGCAGCTCCTCCGGGACAGGGAGAGATACGCAGTATTTT.

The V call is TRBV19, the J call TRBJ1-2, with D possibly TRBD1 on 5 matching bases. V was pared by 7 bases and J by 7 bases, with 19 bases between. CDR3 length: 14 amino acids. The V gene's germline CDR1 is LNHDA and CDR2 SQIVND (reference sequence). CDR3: CASKDTGGVRGYTF. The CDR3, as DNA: TGTGCCAGTAAGGACACCGGCGGGGTACGTGGCTACACCTTC. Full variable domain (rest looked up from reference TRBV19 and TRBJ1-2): DGGITQSPKYLFRKEGQNVTLSCEQNLNHDAMYWYRQDPGQGLRLIYYSQIVNDFQKGDIAEGYSVSREKKESFPLTVTSAQKNPTAFYLCASKDTGGVRGYTFGSGTRLTVV.

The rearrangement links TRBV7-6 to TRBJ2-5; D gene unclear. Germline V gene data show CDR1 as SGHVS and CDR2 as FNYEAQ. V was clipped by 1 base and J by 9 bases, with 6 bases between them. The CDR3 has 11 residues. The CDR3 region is CASSLGGAQYF. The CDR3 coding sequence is TGTGCCAGCAGCTTAGGTGGGGCCCAGTACTTC.

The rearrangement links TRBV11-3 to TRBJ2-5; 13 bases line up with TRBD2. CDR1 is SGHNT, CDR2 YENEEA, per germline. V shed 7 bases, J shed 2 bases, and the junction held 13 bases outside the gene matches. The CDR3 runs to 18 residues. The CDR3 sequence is CASISFGTSGILQETQYF. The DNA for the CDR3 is TGTGCCAGCATTAGTTTCGGGACTAGCGGGATTCTGCAAGAGACCCAGTACTTC.

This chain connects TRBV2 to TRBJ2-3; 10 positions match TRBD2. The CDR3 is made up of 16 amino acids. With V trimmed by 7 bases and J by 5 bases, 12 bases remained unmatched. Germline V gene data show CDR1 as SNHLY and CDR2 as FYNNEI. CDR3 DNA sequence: TGTGCCAGCACGCGGCTAGCGGGAGCAGTTGGAGATACGCAGTATTTT. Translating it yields CASTRLAGAVGDTQYF.

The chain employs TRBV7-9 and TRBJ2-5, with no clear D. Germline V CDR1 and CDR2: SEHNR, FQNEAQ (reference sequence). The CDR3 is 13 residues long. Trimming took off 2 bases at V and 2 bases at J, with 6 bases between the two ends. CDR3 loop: CASSLLEQETQYF. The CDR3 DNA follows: TGTGCCAGCAGCTTACTAGAGCAAGAGACCCAGTACTTC.

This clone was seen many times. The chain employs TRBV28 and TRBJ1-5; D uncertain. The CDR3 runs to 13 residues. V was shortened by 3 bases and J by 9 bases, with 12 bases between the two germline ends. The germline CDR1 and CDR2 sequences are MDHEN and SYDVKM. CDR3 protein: CASSFNSAAPQHF. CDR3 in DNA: TGTGCCAGCAGTTTTAACAGCGCAGCGCCCCAGCATTTT.

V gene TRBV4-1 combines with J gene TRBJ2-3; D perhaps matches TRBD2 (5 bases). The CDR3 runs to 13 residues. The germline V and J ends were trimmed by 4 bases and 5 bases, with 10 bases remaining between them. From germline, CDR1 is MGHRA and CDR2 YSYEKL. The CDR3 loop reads CASSPPRGDTQYF. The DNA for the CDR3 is TGCGCCAGCAGCCCTCCACGGGGAGATACGCAGTATTTT.

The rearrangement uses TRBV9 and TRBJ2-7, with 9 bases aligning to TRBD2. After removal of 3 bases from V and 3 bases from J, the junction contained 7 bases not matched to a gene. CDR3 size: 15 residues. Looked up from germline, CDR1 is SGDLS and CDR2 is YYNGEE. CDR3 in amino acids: CASSAGTSTDYEQYF. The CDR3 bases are TGTGCCAGCAGCGCAGGGACTAGCACCGACTACGAGCAGTACTTC.

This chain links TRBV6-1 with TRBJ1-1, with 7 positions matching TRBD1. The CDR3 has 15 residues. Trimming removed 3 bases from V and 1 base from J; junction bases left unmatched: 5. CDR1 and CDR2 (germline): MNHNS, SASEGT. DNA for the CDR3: TGTGCCAGCAGTGACATGGGACAGCCGAACACTGAAGCTTTCTTT. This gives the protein CASSDMGQPNTEAFF.

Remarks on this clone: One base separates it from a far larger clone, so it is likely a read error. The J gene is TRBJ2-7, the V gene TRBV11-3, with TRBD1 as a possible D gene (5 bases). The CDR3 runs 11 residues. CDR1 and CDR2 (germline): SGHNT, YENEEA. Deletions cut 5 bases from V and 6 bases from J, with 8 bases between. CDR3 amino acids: CASSVGVEQYF. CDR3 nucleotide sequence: TGTGCCAGCAGCGTAGGGGTCGAGCAGTACTTC.

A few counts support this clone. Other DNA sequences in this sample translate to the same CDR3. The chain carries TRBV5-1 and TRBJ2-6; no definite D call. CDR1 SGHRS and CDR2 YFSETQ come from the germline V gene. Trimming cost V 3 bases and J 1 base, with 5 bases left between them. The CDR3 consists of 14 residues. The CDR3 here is CASSSGSGANVLTF. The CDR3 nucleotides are TGCGCCAGCAGCTCCGGATCTGGGGCCAACGTCCTGACTTTC. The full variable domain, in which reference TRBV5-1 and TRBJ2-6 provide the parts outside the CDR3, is KAGVTQTPRYLIKTRGQQVTLSCSPISGHRSVSWYQQTPGQGLQFLFEYFSETQRNKGNFPGRFSGRQFSNSRSEMNVSTLELGDSALYLCASSSGSGANVLTFGAGSRLTVL.

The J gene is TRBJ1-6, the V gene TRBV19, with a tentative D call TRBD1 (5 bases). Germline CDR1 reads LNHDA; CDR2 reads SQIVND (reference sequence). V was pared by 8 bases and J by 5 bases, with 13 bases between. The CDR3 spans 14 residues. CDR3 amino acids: CASSPFRDNSPLHF. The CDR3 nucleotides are TGTGCCAGTTCACCTTTCAGGGATAATTCACCCCTCCACTTT.